This T cell receptor beta chain originates from a study of cytomegalovirus exposure and HLA in healthy donors. Notes on the study in general: Later examination showed HLA-associated TCR beta chains had greater clonal expansion than equally common others. The study listed 150 to 200 cytomegalovirus-associated TCR beta chains. Previous analysis showed most TCR beta V segments were productive about 87% or about 30% of the time.

Germline CDR1 reads KGHSH; CDR2 reads LQKENI. J lost 1 base, V lost 1 base, and 11 bases had no gene match. CDR3 length: 18 residues. Details on this clone: Its antigen is not identified.

PCR involved 60 Vbeta and 13 Jbeta primers. In the original processing: Later, an analysis found around 80 million unique TCR beta chains, and 8.5 million to 14 million of these were shared. Using immunoSEQ multiplex PCR, the repertoire was profiled, and TCRdb retains in-frame clones only, with some absent. The V and J calls and clone size were taken over from that table, and D and trimming were inferred from the DNA. The sample lists some 130,000 clones; approximately 73% were seen once. The clonotype comes from a woman between 40 and 50 years old in good health and CMV-seronegative. Sequencing was performed on PBMCs. The chain employs TRBV18 and TRBJ1-1; 8 bases match TRBD1. The CDR3 sequence: CASSPRVGQVLPNTEAFF. Written as DNA, the CDR3 is TGTGCCAGCTCACCACGGGTGGGACAGGTTTTGCCGAACACTGAAGCTTTCTTT.